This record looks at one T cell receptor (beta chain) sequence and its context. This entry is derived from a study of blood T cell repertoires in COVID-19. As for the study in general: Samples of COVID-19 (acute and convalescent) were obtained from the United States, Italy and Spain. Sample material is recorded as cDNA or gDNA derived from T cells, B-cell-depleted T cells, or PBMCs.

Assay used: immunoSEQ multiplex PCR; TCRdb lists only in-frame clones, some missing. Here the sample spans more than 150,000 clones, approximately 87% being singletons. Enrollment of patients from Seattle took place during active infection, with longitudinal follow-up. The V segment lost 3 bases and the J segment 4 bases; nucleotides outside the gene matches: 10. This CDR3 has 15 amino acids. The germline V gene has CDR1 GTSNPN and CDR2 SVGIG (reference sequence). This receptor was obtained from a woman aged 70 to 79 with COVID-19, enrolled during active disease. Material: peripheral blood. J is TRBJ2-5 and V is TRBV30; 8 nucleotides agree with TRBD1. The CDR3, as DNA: TGTGCCTGGAGACGCCACACAGGGGGACGAGAGACCCAGTACTTC. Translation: CAWRRHTGGRETQYF.